This record covers a single T cell receptor beta chain. Germline lookup yields CDR1 LNHDA and CDR2 SQIVND (reference sequence). Trimming removed 8 bases at V and 6 bases at J, with 17 bases between. The CDR3 is 13 amino acids. The data were taken from a study of blood T cell repertoires in COVID-19. Study at large: Acute and convalescent COVID-19 samples came from the United States, Italy and Spain. In each case, the material was cDNA or gDNA derived from T cells, B-cell-depleted T cells, or PBMCs.

How the authors handled the data: Scientists estimated how many nucleated cells there were by amplifying reference gene primers. Produced via immunoSEQ multiplex PCR; TCRdb's table is partial and in-frame only. For V, J and clone size, that table is used; D and trimming come from the DNA. The sample lists 130,000 or so clones, approximately 88% occurring once. This sequence was found in a woman of 80 years or more with acute or convalescent COVID-19. The sequenced sample consisted of peripheral blood. The rearrangement links TRBV19 to TRBJ2-7, with TRBD1 as a possible D gene (5 bases). CDR3 in amino acids: CASSLTALAEQYF. The CDR3 DNA sequence: TGTGCCAGTTCCTTGACAGCCTTGGCCGAGCAGTACTTC.